Following are 20 T cell receptor beta chains from one sample sequenced in a study of spatial heterogeneity in lung cancer (dated by TCRdb to between 2019 and 2020). According to the study, the label for this sample's time point signals: blood at routine non-recurrence follow-up after resection. Library preparation employed 5' RACE. The sequencer was a NextSeq 500. The raw public reads went through TCRdb reprocessing: fastp at Q25, MiXCR clone calling, in-frame beta chains kept. One record per CDR3 amino acid sequence lists the most common genes and DNA. In this sample the table shows nearly 95,000 distinct CDR3 sequences, approximately 19% of which occur a single time. The ten top clones hold about a fifth of the sample. Source: PBMCs, taken at follow-up. The receptors stem from a male donor with early-stage non-small cell lung cancer.

This clonotype has just a few counts. J is TRBJ1-5 and V is TRBV27; 8 nucleotides align to TRBD1. The junction had 6 bases not matched to a gene; V was cut back by 0 bases and J by 5 bases. Germline assignment: CDR1 MNHEY and CDR2 SMNVEV (reference sequence). The CDR3 length is 16 residues. The CDR3 DNA is TGTGCCAGCAGTTTATCGACGGGACAGGTGCATCAGCCCCAGCATTTT. It translates to CASSLSTGQVHQPQHF.

This clonotype has more than one count but fewer than ten. This chain connects TRBV25-1 to TRBJ2-1; D not certain. Germline V lookup: CDR1 MGHDK, CDR2 SYGVNS. Trimming took off 3 bases at V and 9 bases at J, with 9 bases between the two ends. This CDR3 spans 12 amino acids. In DNA, the CDR3 is TGTGCCAGCAGTGACGGGCTCCGTGAGCAGTTCTTC. Translation: CASSDGLREQFF.

The gene calls are TRBV4-1 and TRBJ1-5; no reliable D call. This CDR3 spans 13 amino acids. Germline V gene lookup returns CDR1 MGHRA and CDR2 YSYEKL. Trimming removed 4 bases from V and 6 bases from J, with 10 bases in between. Here the CDR3 DNA reads TGCGCCAGCAGCCCCCTAGCTGGTCAGCCCCAGCATTTT. Amino acid sequence: CASSPLAGQPQHF.

This clonotype was seen ten or more times. The rearrangement joins TRBV29-1 to TRBJ2-2, with 9 bases lining up with TRBD1. CDR3 length: 18 residues. CDR1 SQVTM and CDR2 ANQGSEA come from the germline V gene. The J segment lost 2 bases and the V segment lost 1 base, leaving 11 bases of the junction unmatched. The CDR3 here is CSVEGGGPGQGNTGELFF. Here the CDR3 DNA reads TGCAGCGTTGAAGGGGGTGGCCCGGGACAGGGAAACACCGGGGAGCTGTTTTTT.

The CDR3 nucleotides are TGTGCCAGCTCACCAGGACTAGACAGAAACATTCAGTACTTC. This encodes CASSPGLDRNIQYF. J is TRBJ2-4 and V is TRBV18; 7 bases fit TRBD2. Germline CDR1 is KGHSH and CDR2 is LQKENI. The CDR3 is 14 amino acids. Unmatched junction bases numbered 4, after V lost 2 bases and J lost 6 bases.

The chain combines TRBV2 with TRBJ2-1; TRBD2 matches at 11 bases. This CDR3 spans 16 amino acids. V shed 5 bases and J 3 bases; nucleotides not matched to a gene: 6. Germline loops: CDR1 SNHLY, CDR2 FYNNEI. In DNA, the CDR3 is TGTGCCAGCAGTTACCTGACTAGCGGGAACTACAATGAGCAGTTCTTC. Translation gives CASSYLTSGNYNEQFF.

The chain couples TRBV12-3 or TRBV12-4 to TRBJ1-5, with TRBD1 as a possible D gene (5 bases). The CDR3 is 16 residues long. V gave up 6 bases and J gave up 5 bases, with 20 bases separating them. In DNA, the CDR3 is TGTGCCAGCAGCCCCACTGGGGCCGTGGGATATCAGCCCCAGCATTTT. This sequence encodes CASSPTGAVGYQPQHF.

The table lists this clonotype with a few counts. The genes are TRBV6-1 and TRBJ2-7; D is possibly TRBD2 (6 bases). This CDR3 is 14 amino acids long. Germline V CDR1 and CDR2: MNHNS, SASEGT. V gave up 10 bases and J gave up 2 bases, with 18 bases separating them. The CDR3 region has the DNA TGTGCCATCCGGACTACGTCTAACGCCTACGAGCAGTACTTC. It encodes CAIRTTSNAYEQYF.

The chain uses TRBV2 and TRBJ1-4; tentatively, D is TRBD1 (5 bases). The CDR3 is 15 residues long. Germline lookup yields CDR1 SNHLY and CDR2 FYNNEI. Trimming left V 7 bases short and J 0 bases short, with 12 bases between. CDR3 residues: CASTRDSSTNEKLFF. The CDR3 coding sequence is TGTGCCAGCACTCGGGACTCCTCAACTAATGAAAAACTGTTTTTT. Together with reference TRBV2 and TRBJ1-4, the CDR3 gives the full variable domain: EPEVTQTPSHQVTQMGQEVILRCVPISNHLYFYWYRQILGQKVEFLVSFYNNEISEKSEIFDDQFSVERPDGSNFTLKIRSTKLEDSAMYFCASTRDSSTNEKLFFGSGTQLSVL.

The V call is TRBV20-1, the J call TRBJ2-5, with 14 bases fitting TRBD2. The germline CDR1 and CDR2 sequences are DFQATT and SNEGSKA (reference sequence). V lost 6 bases, J lost 2 bases, and 5 bases stayed unmatched. The CDR3 totals 15 residues. This chain's CDR3 is CSATGTSGGQETQYF. CDR3 sequence (DNA): TGCAGTGCAACCGGGACTAGCGGGGGACAAGAGACCCAGTACTTC.

The CDR3 region has the DNA TGCAGCGTGGGGCGGGAGGCTTCCTACAATGAGCAGTTCTTC. It encodes CSVGREASYNEQFF. V gene TRBV29-1 combines with J gene TRBJ2-1; 8 bases map to TRBD2. With V trimmed by 6 bases and J by 1 base, 5 bases remained unmatched. CDR3 size: 14 residues. Germline CDR1 is SQVTM and CDR2 is ANQGSEA.

The chain is built from TRBV5-1 and TRBJ2-7; D may match TRBD1 or TRBD2 (5 bases each). Trimming pared 1 base from V and 2 bases from J, leaving 10 bases between. Germline assignment: CDR1 SGHRS and CDR2 YFSETQ. The CDR3 is made up of 14 amino acids. The CDR3 reads CASSLRDRTYEQYF. For the CDR3, the DNA is TGCGCCAGCAGCTTGAGGGACCGAACCTACGAGCAGTACTTC.

The V gene is TRBV20-1, the J gene TRBJ2-7; D possibly uses TRBD1 or TRBD2 (7 bases each). With 5 bases removed from V and 4 bases from J, the gap between germline ends came to 21 bases. Germline values: CDR1 DFQATT, CDR2 SNEGSKA (reference sequence). CDR3 length: 15 amino acids. The CDR3 sequence is CSALPSGQGGYEQYV. CDR3 coding DNA: TGCAGTGCTCTCCCATCGGGGCAGGGGGGGTACGAGCAGTACGTC.

With respect to this clonotype: This may arise from a read error, as a much more abundant clone is one base away. This chain connects TRBV5-8 to TRBJ2-2; D possibly matches TRBD1 or TRBD2 (5 bases each). This CDR3 region has 14 residues. Trimming cost V 5 bases and J 4 bases, with 12 bases left between them. Germline CDR1 SGHTS, CDR2 YDEGEE. CDR3 protein: CASRSGTVTGELFF. CDR3 in DNA: TGTGCCAGCAGATCCGGGACGGTCACCGGGGAGCTGTTTTTT.

V is TRBV6-6 and J is TRBJ1-2, with 7 bases matching TRBD1. CDR3 length equals 14 residues. Per germline, CDR1 MNHNY and CDR2 SVGAGI (reference sequence). With 7 bases clipped from V and 4 bases from J, the junction kept 9 bases outside the gene matches. The chain's CDR3 is CASILQGSGYGYTF. The CDR3 DNA sequence: TGTGCCAGCATCCTACAGGGGTCTGGCTATGGCTACACCTTC.

This clonotype was detected only a few times. The chain joins TRBV19 to TRBJ2-7; 7 bases agree with TRBD2. The CDR3 covers 15 residues. Germline-derived CDR1 and CDR2 are LNHDA and SQIVND (reference sequence). V lost 6 bases and J lost 3; bases outside the gene matches: 11. The CDR3 here is CASSPPGLPDYEQYF. The CDR3 nucleotides are TGTGCCAGTAGCCCTCCGGGACTACCAGACTACGAGCAGTACTTC.

V and J are TRBV4-1 and TRBJ2-7; the match to TRBD1 covers 9 bases. The V and J ends lost 1 base and 2 bases, in that order; junction bases with no gene match: 9. Germline CDR1 reads MGHRA; CDR2 reads YSYEKL. The CDR3 is 17 amino acids. The CDR3 sequence is CASSQASGTGTPYEQYF. CDR3 nucleotide sequence: TGCGCCAGCAGCCAAGCCTCGGGGACAGGGACCCCCTACGAGCAGTACTTC.

The chain is built from TRBV7-2 and TRBJ2-7; D not resolved. From germline, CDR1 is SGHTA and CDR2 FQGNSA. The CDR3 length is 12 residues. The germline V and J ends were trimmed by 5 bases and 6 bases, with 11 bases remaining between them. In DNA form, the CDR3 reads TGTGCCAGCAGCCCAACCTCGGGCGAGCAGTACTTC. This sequence encodes CASSPTSGEQYF.

The chain links TRBV20-1 to TRBJ2-7, with 9 bases fitting TRBD2. The trim removed 3 bases at V and 5 bases at J, leaving 8 bases unmatched. The CDR3 is 14 amino acids. Germline loops: CDR1 DFQATT, CDR2 SNEGSKA (reference sequence). The DNA of the CDR3 is TGCAGTGCTAGTGGGACTAGCTATAAGAACGAGCAGTACTTC. Translating gives CSASGTSYKNEQYF.

This chain connects TRBV20-1 to TRBJ2-2; a weak D match, TRBD2 (5 bases). The CDR3 has 14 amino acids. Trimming left V 0 bases short and J 1 base short, with 6 bases between. Looked up from germline, CDR1 is DFQATT and CDR2 is SNEGSKA (reference sequence). CDR3 loop: CSAREEENTGELFF. In nucleotides, the CDR3 is TGCAGTGCTAGAGAGGAGGAGAACACCGGGGAGCTGTTTTTT.